This T cell receptor (beta chain) was captured by sequencing in a study of beta chain features in type 1 diabetes. The CDR3 runs to 11 residues. CDR1 and CDR2 (germline): GTSNPN, SVGIG (reference sequence). V was shortened by 5 bases and J by 1 base, with 5 bases between the two germline ends. Points on this clone: Other DNA sequences in the sample encode the same CDR3.

The isolated RNA, all of it, was reverse transcribed, so expressed TCRB transcripts were what got sequenced. The assay was immunoSEQ multiplex PCR, and TCRdb's table has in-frame clones only and misses some. In the table there are around 430,000 clones, about 32% of which are singletons. This clonotype was sampled from a young man in good health. V usage is TRBV30 and J usage is TRBJ1-1; weak D call: TRBD1 (5 bases). Sequenced: naive CD4+ T cells from blood. The CDR3 sequence is CAWGQNTEAFF. The DNA of the CDR3 is TGTGCCTGGGGACAGAACACTGAAGCTTTCTTT.